This T cell receptor beta chain was obtained from a study of T cell changes during pregnancy in multiple sclerosis. There are 20 residues in the CDR3. The V end was cut by 0 bases, the J end by 2 bases, with 23 bases between. Per the germline V gene, CDR1 is LGHNT and CDR2 is FRNRAP. TCRdb's table, derived via immunoSEQ multiplex PCR, lists solely in-frame clones and lacks some. Among 35,000 to 45,000 clones listed, 87% were seen once. In this sample, this clone turned up once. This specimen consisted of CD4+ T cells from peripheral blood mononuclear cells, obtained after pregnancy. The clonotype originates from a female donor with multiple sclerosis, enrolled in a pregnancy study. This chain links TRBV12-5 with TRBJ2-1; possibly TRBD2 for D (6 bases). The CDR3 sequence is CASGLVPDGRGARAYNEQFF. In DNA form, the CDR3 reads TGTGCTAGTGGTTTGGTACCAGATGGGCGCGGGGCTCGGGCCTACAATGAGCAGTTCTTC.